The present T cell receptor (beta chain) was sequenced within a study of regulatory T cells in long-lasting Graves disease. Many counts were recorded for this clonotype. Trimming pared 4 bases from V and 0 bases from J, leaving 9 bases between. CDR3 length equals 14 residues. Germline V gene data show CDR1 as MDHEN and CDR2 as SYDVKM. Indicated time point: persistent/refractory GD, antithyroid drugs over 5 years with positive TRAb. PBMCs were the source of the RNA used for TCR sequencing. With iRepertoire HTBI primers and Arm-PCR of CDR3 regions, TCR beta libraries were built. Via MiXCR, TCRdb re-called the multiplex PCR reads, giving one row per CDR3 protein. Among 350,000 to 500,000 distinct CDR3 sequences listed, 21% were seen once.

This TCR was recovered from a female donor with Graves disease. J is TRBJ1-1 and V is TRBV28; D unclear. Here the sequenced sample was peripheral blood mononuclear cells (PBMCs), taken when the disease was refractory, from a patient treated with antithyroid drugs. CDR3 loop: CASSSGEMNTEAFF. The CDR3 DNA follows: TGTGCCAGCAGTTCTGGGGAAATGAACACTGAAGCTTTCTTT.